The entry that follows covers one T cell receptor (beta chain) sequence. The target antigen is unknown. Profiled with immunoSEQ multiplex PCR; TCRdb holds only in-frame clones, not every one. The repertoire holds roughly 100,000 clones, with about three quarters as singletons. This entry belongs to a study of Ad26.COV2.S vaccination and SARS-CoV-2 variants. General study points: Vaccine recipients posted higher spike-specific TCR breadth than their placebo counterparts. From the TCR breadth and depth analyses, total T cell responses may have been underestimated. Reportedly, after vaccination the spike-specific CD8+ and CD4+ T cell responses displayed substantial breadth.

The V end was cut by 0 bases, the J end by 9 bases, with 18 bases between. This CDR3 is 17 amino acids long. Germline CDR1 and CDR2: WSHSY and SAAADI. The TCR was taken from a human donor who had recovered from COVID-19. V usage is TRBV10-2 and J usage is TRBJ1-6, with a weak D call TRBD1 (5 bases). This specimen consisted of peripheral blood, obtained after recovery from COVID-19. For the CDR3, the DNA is TGCGCCAGCAGTGAGTCTCCGATAGGGGAATATGGTTCACCCCTCCACTTT. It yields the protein CASSESPIGEYGSPLHF.